The T cell receptor (beta chain) under discussion was sequenced for a study of Graves' ophthalmopathy and Graves' hyperthyroidism. Study background: Before any treatment, peripheral blood was taken at the initial diagnosis.

This clonotype was observed at least ten times. Its target is not known. Study outcomes and limitations: Appearing in blood as well were most expanded thyroid clonotypes above 0.001 frequency.

RNA transcripts served as template for amplifying TCR beta CDR3 sequences. First-round RT-PCR used HTBI primers; second-round multiplex PCR followed. Using its own MiXCR run on the multiplex PCR reads, TCRdb lists one record per CDR3 protein. The data show just over 400,000 distinct CDR3 sequences, around 21% seen once. The term stable hyperthyroidism indicated an absence of ophthalmopathy within 18 months of follow-up. Orbital computed tomography, together with clinical symptoms, serum thyroxine, TRAb and thyroid ultrasound, was used for diagnosis. Germline V CDR1 and CDR2: SGHVS, FQNEAQ. This CDR3 region has 16 residues. V shed 4 bases, J shed 4 bases, and the junction held 9 bases outside the gene matches.

The chain combines TRBV7-8 with TRBJ2-7; 11 bases fit TRBD2. This receptor was identified in a woman aged 18-29 years with stable Graves' hyperthyroidism. Sequenced material: peripheral blood. CDR3 coding DNA: TGTGCCAGCAGCTCTTTACGCGGGACTAGCGGTTACGAGCAGTACTTC. As protein: CASSSLRGTSGYEQYF.